The 7 T cell receptor beta chains listed next were all sequenced from one sample in a study of shared clonotypes between healthy human individuals. The method was immunoSEQ multiplex PCR; TCRdb's version includes in-frame clones alone and lacks a portion of them. The data contain about 660,000 clones, roughly 70% of them singletons. Sample: memory CD4+ T cells sorted from blood. The subset here: CD45RA-negative fraction. The source of these receptors is a woman aged 25 to 45 in good health.

Of note for this clone: Other DNA sequences in the same sample also yield this CDR3. The chain joins TRBV5-1 to TRBJ2-1; D is possibly TRBD2 (5 bases). This CDR3 is 15 amino acids long. Trimming took 0 bases from V and 4 from J, leaving 11 bases between them. The germline V gene has CDR1 SGHRS and CDR2 YFSETQ. CDR3: CASSLDSGGYNEQFF. In DNA form, the CDR3 reads TGCGCCAGCAGCTTGGACTCCGGCGGGTACAATGAGCAGTTCTTC. Based on the CDR3 plus reference TRBV5-1 and TRBJ2-1, the full variable domain is KAGVTQTPRYLIKTRGQQVTLSCSPISGHRSVSWYQQTPGQGLQFLFEYFSETQRNKGNFPGRFSGRQFSNSRSEMNVSTLELGDSALYLCASSLDSGGYNEQFFGPGTRLTVL.

This clone was seen only once. The chain carries TRBV12-5 and TRBJ1-1; D not resolved. V dropped 6 bases and J dropped 4 bases, with 15 bases sitting between them. The CDR3 contains 14 residues. Looked up from germline, CDR1 is LGHNT and CDR2 is FRNRAP. This CDR3 is CASGPYWDFTEAFF. CDR3 bases: TGTGCTAGTGGGCCATATTGGGATTTCACTGAAGCTTTCTTT.

This clone has just a few counts. The genes are TRBV5-1 and TRBJ2-1; either TRBD1 or TRBD2 may fit D (5 bases each). The CDR3 extends over 16 amino acids. Trimming removed 0 bases from V and 4 bases from J, with 14 bases in between. CDR1 and CDR2 from the germline V gene are SGHRS and YFSETQ. In DNA, the CDR3 is TGCGCCAGCAGCTTGGCTGGTGGGGACCCTTACAATGAGCAGTTCTTC. Translation: CASSLAGGDPYNEQFF.

The chain links TRBV5-1 to TRBJ2-7; D may be TRBD2 (7 bases). V was cut by 4 bases and J by 1 base, with 18 bases left in between. The CDR3 length is 16 residues. Germline CDR1 SGHRS, CDR2 YFSETQ. Here the CDR3 DNA reads TGCGCCAGCAGCCCCGGGGGGCCTCGGACGTCCTACGAGCAGTACTTC. Its protein product is CASSPGGPRTSYEQYF. Filled out from reference TRBV5-1 and TRBJ2-7, the complete variable domain reads KAGVTQTPRYLIKTRGQQVTLSCSPISGHRSVSWYQQTPGQGLQFLFEYFSETQRNKGNFPGRFSGRQFSNSRSEMNVSTLELGDSALYLCASSPGGPRTSYEQYFGPGTRLTVT.

The genes are TRBV27 and TRBJ2-5; D might be TRBD2 (5 bases). V was cut by 4 bases and J by 4 bases, with 13 bases left in between. This CDR3 contains 14 residues. Germline-derived CDR1 and CDR2 are MNHEY and SMNVEV (reference sequence). CDR3 coding DNA: TGTGCCAGCAGTTGGCGGGCCATCCCAGAGACCCAGTACTTC. Protein: CASSWRAIPETQYF.

V usage is TRBV12-5 and J usage is TRBJ2-4, with D possibly called TRBD1 or TRBD2 (5 bases each). This CDR3 comprises 17 residues. CDR1 and CDR2 (germline): LGHNT, FRNRAP. V lost 5 bases and J 4 bases, leaving 21 bases between the germline ends. The DNA for the CDR3 is TGTGCTAGTGGTCCCGCCACCGGGACGTTAGCAAAAAACATTCAGTACTTC. Protein: CASGPATGTLAKNIQYF.

The chain couples TRBV6-6 to TRBJ2-7; unclear D gene. This CDR3 comprises 13 residues. Trimming stripped 1 base from V and 5 bases from J, with 9 bases between. Germline V CDR1 and CDR2: MNHNY, SVGAGI (reference sequence). DNA of the CDR3: TGTGCCAGCAGTTACTATACCGGCGACGAGCAGTACTTC. This gives the protein CASSYYTGDEQYF.